Detailed here is one TCR beta chain. No antigen is known for it. Repertoires were sampled repeatedly during chemoradiotherapy. The data were produced by immunoSEQ multiplex PCR, yet TCRdb's version contains in-frame clones alone and is incomplete. Of tens of thousands of clones in the sample, roughly 86% were seen once. The source of the sample is a study of chemoradiotherapy in HPV16-positive cancers. Whole-study context: Two HPV16-positive patients' cells yielded candidate HPV-specific clones and common motifs.

Study-wide results and caveats: For HPV16-positive patients, expanding HPV-responsive T cells associated with longer recurrence-free survival.

Germline lookup yields CDR1 SGHAT and CDR2 FQNNGV. There are 14 residues in the CDR3. Trimming removed 1 base from V and 10 bases from J, with 13 bases in between. The chain links TRBV11-2 to TRBJ1-4; D remains ambiguous. This TCR came from a human donor with HPV-associated anogenital cancer. The material was blood, obtained from a patient who underwent chemoradiotherapy. CDR3 sequence reads: CASSLGVISGKLFF. CDR3 nucleotides: TGTGCCAGCAGCTTAGGGGTAATAAGCGGAAAACTGTTTTTT. Looking up the rest from reference TRBV11-2 and TRBJ1-4 gives the full variable domain: EAGVAQSPRYKIIEKRQSVAFWCNPISGHATLYWYQQILGQGPKLLIQFQNNGVVDDSQLPKDRFSAERLKGVDSTLKIQPAKLEDSAVYLCASSLGVISGKLFFGSGTQLSVL.